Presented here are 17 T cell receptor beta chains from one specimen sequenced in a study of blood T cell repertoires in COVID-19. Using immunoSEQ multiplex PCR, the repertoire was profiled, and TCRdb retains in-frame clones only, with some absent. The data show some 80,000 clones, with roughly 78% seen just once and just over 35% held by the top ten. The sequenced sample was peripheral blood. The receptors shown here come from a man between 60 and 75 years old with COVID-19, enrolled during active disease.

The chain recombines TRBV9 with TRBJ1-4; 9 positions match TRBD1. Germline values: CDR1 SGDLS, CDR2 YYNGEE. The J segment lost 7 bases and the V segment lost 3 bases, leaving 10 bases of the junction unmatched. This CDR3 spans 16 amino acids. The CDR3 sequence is CASSGGQGLPPEKLFF. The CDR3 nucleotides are TGTGCCAGCAGCGGGGGACAGGGCCTACCCCCTGAAAAACTGTTTTTT.

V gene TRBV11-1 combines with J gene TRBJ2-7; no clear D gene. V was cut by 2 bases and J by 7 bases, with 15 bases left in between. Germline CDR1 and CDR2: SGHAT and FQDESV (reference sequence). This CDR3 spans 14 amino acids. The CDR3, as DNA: TGTGCCAGCAGCTTAAATGCCCAATCGGTTGAGCAGTACTTC. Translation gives CASSLNAQSVEQYF.

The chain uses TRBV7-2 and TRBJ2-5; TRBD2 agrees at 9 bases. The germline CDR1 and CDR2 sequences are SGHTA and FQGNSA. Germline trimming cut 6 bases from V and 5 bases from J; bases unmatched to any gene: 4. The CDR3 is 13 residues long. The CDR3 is CASRVAGVETQYF. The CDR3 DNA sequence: TGTGCCAGCAGAGTAGCGGGGGTGGAGACCCAGTACTTC.

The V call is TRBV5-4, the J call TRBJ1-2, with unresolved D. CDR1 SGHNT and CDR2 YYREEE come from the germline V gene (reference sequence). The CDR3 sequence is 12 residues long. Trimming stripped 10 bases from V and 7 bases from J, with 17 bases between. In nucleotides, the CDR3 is TGTGCCGGGATTACGGGAAGCGGTGGCTACACCTTC. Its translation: CAGITGSGGYTF.

The chain's CDR3 is CASAAAGEGYEQYF. CDR3 DNA: TGTGCCAGCGCGGCGGCAGGGGAGGGCTACGAGCAGTACTTC. This chain links TRBV11-2 with TRBJ2-7, with a tentative D call TRBD2 (7 bases). The V gene lost 8 bases and the J gene lost 3 bases, with 17 bases spanning the gap. This CDR3 contains 14 residues. Per the germline V gene, CDR1 is SGHAT and CDR2 is FQNNGV.

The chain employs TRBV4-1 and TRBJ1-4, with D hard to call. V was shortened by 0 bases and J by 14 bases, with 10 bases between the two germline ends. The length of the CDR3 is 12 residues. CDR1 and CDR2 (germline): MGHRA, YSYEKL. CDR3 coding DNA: TGCGCCAGCAGCCAAGACAGACTATACCTGTTTTTT. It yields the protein CASSQDRLYLFF.

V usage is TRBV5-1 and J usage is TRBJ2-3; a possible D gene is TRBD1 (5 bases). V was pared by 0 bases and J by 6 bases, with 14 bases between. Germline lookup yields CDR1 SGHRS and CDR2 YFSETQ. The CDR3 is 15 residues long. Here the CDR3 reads CASSLEGSRSDTQYF. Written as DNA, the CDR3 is TGCGCCAGCAGCTTGGAGGGGTCACGCTCGGATACGCAGTATTTT.

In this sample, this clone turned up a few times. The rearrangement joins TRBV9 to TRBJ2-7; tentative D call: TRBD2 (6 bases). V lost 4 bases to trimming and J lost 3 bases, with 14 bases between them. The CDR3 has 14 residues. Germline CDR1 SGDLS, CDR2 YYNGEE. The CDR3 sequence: CASSPRYSGYEQYF. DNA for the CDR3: TGTGCCAGCAGCCCACGGTATAGCGGCTACGAGCAGTACTTC. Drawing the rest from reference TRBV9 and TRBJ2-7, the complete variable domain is DSGVTQTPKHLITATGQRVTLRCSPRSGDLSVYWYQQSLDQGLQFLIQYYNGEERAKGNILERFSAQQFPDLHSELNLSSLELGDSALYFCASSPRYSGYEQYFGPGTRLTVT.

The CDR3 nucleotides read TGTGCCAGCAGTTACTCGAACTTTGCCGGGGAGCTGTTTTTT. As protein: CASSYSNFAGELFF. The V call is TRBV6-6, the J call TRBJ2-2; D remains ambiguous. V lost 0 bases and J 6 bases, leaving 8 bases between the germline ends. The CDR3 has 14 residues. Germline V gives CDR1 MNHNY, CDR2 SVGAGI (reference sequence).

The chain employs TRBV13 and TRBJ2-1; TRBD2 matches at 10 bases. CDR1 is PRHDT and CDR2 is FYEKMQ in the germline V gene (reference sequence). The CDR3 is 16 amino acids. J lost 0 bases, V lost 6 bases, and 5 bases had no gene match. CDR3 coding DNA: TGTGCCAGCAGATTTTTAGCGGGAGGCTCCTACAATGAGCAGTTCTTC. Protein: CASRFLAGGSYNEQFF.

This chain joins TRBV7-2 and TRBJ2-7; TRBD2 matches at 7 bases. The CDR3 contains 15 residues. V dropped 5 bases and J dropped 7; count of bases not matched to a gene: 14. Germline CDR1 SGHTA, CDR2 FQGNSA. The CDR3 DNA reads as TGTGCCAGCAGCCCCGGGACTATATCCGGGGGGGAGCAGTACTTC. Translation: CASSPGTISGGEQYF.

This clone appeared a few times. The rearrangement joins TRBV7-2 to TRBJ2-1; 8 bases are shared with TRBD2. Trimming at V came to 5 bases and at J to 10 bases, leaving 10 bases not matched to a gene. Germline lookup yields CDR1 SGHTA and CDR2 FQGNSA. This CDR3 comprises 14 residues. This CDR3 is CASSTPGVAGEQFF. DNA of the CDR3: TGTGCCAGCAGCACCCCGGGGGTAGCGGGAGAGCAGTTCTTC.

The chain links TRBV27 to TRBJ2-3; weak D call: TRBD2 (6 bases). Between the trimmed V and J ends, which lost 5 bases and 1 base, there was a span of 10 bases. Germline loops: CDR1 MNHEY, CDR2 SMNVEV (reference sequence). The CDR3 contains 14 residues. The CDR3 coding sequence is TGTGCCAGCAGTCCCCAGCGGGGCACAGATACGCAGTATTTT. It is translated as CASSPQRGTDTQYF.

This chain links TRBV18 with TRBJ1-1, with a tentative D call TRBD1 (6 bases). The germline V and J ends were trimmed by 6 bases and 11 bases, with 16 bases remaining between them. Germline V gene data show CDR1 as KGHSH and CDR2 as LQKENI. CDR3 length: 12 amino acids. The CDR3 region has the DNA TGTGCCAGCTCCGGGGGGGGCAATGAGGCTTTCTTT. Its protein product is CASSGGGNEAFF.

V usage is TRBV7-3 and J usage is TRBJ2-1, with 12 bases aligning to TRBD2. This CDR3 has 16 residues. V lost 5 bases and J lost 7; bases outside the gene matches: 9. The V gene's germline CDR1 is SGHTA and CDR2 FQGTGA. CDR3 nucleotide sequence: TGTGCCAGCAGCGCCCTAGCGGGGGGGCCGGTAAATGAGCAGTTCTTC. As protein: CASSALAGGPVNEQFF.

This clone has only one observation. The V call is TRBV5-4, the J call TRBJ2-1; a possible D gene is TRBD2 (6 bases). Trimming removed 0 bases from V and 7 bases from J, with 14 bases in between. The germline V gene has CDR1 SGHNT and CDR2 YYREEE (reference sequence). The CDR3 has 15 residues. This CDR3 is CASSLARMAGNEQFF. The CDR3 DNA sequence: TGTGCCAGCAGCTTGGCCAGGATGGCGGGAAATGAGCAGTTCTTC.

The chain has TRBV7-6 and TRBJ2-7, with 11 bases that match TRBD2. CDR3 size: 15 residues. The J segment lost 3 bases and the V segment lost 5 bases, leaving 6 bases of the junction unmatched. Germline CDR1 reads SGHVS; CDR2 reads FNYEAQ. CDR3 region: CASSPRGTSGYEQYF. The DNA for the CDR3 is TGTGCCAGCAGCCCTAGGGGGACTAGCGGCTACGAGCAGTACTTC.